This T cell receptor beta chain was sequenced in a study of T cell responses to AZD1222 COVID-19 vaccine. General study points: Only a handful of AZD1222 recipients, more than 5 in all, had baseline seropositivity. Donors were mostly white British, more females; clonal diversity possibly underestimated. CD4 TCRs associated with vaccination spanned spike, dominating at 160-218 and 743-854. Within unmutated variant regions lay the reported targets of nearly half of spike-specific TCRs.

The repertoire was sequenced with immunoSEQ multiplex PCR; TCRdb's copy has only in-frame clones and lacks some. The sample lists over 65,000 clones, about 86% occurring once. The CDR3 totals 15 residues. Germline loops: CDR1 SGDLS, CDR2 YYNGEE. With 0 bases removed from V and 4 bases from J, the gap between germline ends came to 11 bases. On this clone: The antigen remains unidentified.

This sample comprised peripheral blood, obtained on day 0 of AZD1222 vaccination. The gene calls are TRBV9 and TRBJ2-1, with D perhaps matching TRBD2 (6 bases). This sequence originates from an adult in good health. This CDR3 is CASSVGLALYNEQFF. The CDR3, as DNA: TGTGCCAGCAGCGTAGGGCTAGCGCTTTACAATGAGCAGTTCTTC. The complete variable domain, with remaining parts taken from reference TRBV9 and TRBJ2-1, reads DSGVTQTPKHLITATGQRVTLRCSPRSGDLSVYWYQQSLDQGLQFLIQYYNGEERAKGNILERFSAQQFPDLHSELNLSSLELGDSALYFCASSVGLALYNEQFFGPGTRLTVL.